The 27 T cell receptor beta chains listed next were all sequenced from one sample in a study of human T cells and chemical hapten exposure. The time point is: patch test 2, 6 weeks after DPC sensitization. The treatment was: therapeutic diphenylcyclopropenone sensitization with weekly scalp DPC. A single record per CDR3 protein comes from TCRdb applying MiXCR to the RACE reads. The sample yields about 96,000 distinct CDR3 sequences, about 9.3% seen once. The material sequenced was whole blood, taken in connection with sensitization to the hapten diphenylcyclopropenone (DPC). All receptors derive from a woman aged 40 to 55 with alopecia areata. Some clones in this sample may be carry-over from other donors' samples.

This clonotype was counted many times. This chain joins TRBV25-1 and TRBJ1-6; D gene unclear. Deletions cut 6 bases from V and 0 bases from J, with 18 bases between. Per germline, CDR1 MGHDK and CDR2 SYGVNS. The CDR3 contains 18 residues. CDR3 DNA sequence: TGTGCCAGCAGATCTGGATCCCACGCGAGCTCCTATAATTCACCCCTCCACTTT. The encoded protein is CASRSGSHASSYNSPLHF.

The V call is TRBV6-5, the J call TRBJ1-2, with a possible D match to TRBD1 (6 bases). The CDR3 totals 15 residues. Trimming left V 5 bases short and J 1 base short, with 14 bases between. CDR1 MNHEY and CDR2 SVGAGI come from the germline V gene. In DNA form, the CDR3 reads TGTGCCAGCAGTCTACGATACAGGGATAACTATGGCTACACCTTC. The encoded protein is CASSLRYRDNYGYTF.

This clonotype was found many times. The chain employs TRBV20-1 and TRBJ2-7; 13 bases are a match to TRBD2. V shed 5 bases, J shed 0 bases, and the junction held 13 bases outside the gene matches. The length of the CDR3 is 18 residues. Germline V gene sequence: CDR1 DFQATT, CDR2 SNEGSKA (reference sequence). Written as DNA, the CDR3 is TGCAGTGCTTCCGGACTAGCGGGGGCACTTAGGAGCTCCTACGAGCAGTACTTC. This encodes CSASGLAGALRSSYEQYF.

This chain links TRBV29-1 with TRBJ1-1; D gene uncertain. CDR3 length equals 11 residues. V lost 3 bases, J lost 12 bases, and 14 bases lay in between. Germline values: CDR1 SQVTM, CDR2 ANQGSEA. The DNA for the CDR3 is TGCAGCGTTGATCTCGGGCCAGGCCCTTTCTTT. It encodes CSVDLGPGPFF.

The sample holds a few counts of this clonotype. This sequence joins TRBV18 and TRBJ1-2, with a possible D match to TRBD1 (5 bases). Germline V lookup: CDR1 KGHSH, CDR2 LQKENI. Trimming took 6 bases from V and 6 from J, leaving 14 bases between them. This CDR3 is 13 amino acids long. The CDR3 loop is CASSLGPVDGYTF. The CDR3 DNA follows: TGTGCCAGCTCTCTGGGGCCGGTCGATGGCTACACCTTC.

The rearrangement joins TRBV5-1 to TRBJ1-1; D remains unclear. The CDR3 loop spans 13 amino acids. Germline loops: CDR1 SGHRS, CDR2 YFSETQ. V lost 4 bases and J 2 bases, leaving 9 bases between the germline ends. In DNA form, the CDR3 reads TGCGCCAGCAGCCCTTTGGTCAACACTGAAGCTTTCTTT. It is translated as CASSPLVNTEAFF.

This clonotype appeared a few times. The chain couples TRBV28 to TRBJ1-2; D possibly corresponds to TRBD1 (5 bases). CDR3 length equals 13 residues. CDR1 and CDR2 (germline): MDHEN, SYDVKM. V lost 3 bases, J lost 5 bases, and 10 bases lay in between. DNA for the CDR3: TGTGCCAGCAGTTTTAGGGGACTGTATGGCTACACCTTC. This translates into CASSFRGLYGYTF.

This clonotype was observed a handful of times. The J gene is TRBJ2-1, the V gene TRBV6-2 or TRBV6-3; weak D call: TRBD2 (5 bases). V was cut by 5 bases and J by 4 bases, with 18 bases left in between. The CDR3 totals 16 residues. The germline V gene has CDR1 MNHEY and CDR2 SVGEGT. CDR3 coding DNA: TGTGCCAGCAGTACCCCCGAGCCGAGGGAATACAATGAGCAGTTCTTC. It translates to CASSTPEPREYNEQFF.

This clonotype was counted many times. The chain recombines TRBV4-3 with TRBJ1-2; maybe TRBD1 (5 bases). The CDR3 is 17 amino acids. CDR1 is LGHNA, CDR2 YSLEER, per germline. V was clipped by 0 bases and J by 0 bases, with 14 bases between them. CDR3 sequence (DNA): TGCGCCAGCAGCCAAGATCACCCGGGGCCTTCTAACTATGGCTACACCTTC. It yields the protein CASSQDHPGPSNYGYTF.

V and J are TRBV3-1 and TRBJ2-7, with a possible D match to TRBD2 (6 bases). The V end lost 1 base, the J end lost 0 bases, and 13 bases lay between the germline ends. The CDR3 is 16 amino acids. The germline gives CDR1 LGHDT, CDR2 YNNKEL (reference sequence). The CDR3 nucleotides are TGTGCCAGCAGCCAAGTCGGCGGGGCGTACTCCTACGAGCAGTACTTC. Its protein product is CASSQVGGAYSYEQYF.

DNA for the CDR3: TGTGCCAGCAGCCTCCCACAGGGTATAAGCTCTGGGGCCAACGTCCTGACTTTC. It is translated as CASSLPQGISSGANVLTF. V is TRBV7-3 and J is TRBJ2-6; D is perhaps TRBD1 (6 bases). This CDR3 spans 18 amino acids. Trimming took off 5 bases at V and 0 bases at J, with 17 bases between the two ends. From germline, CDR1 is SGHTA and CDR2 FQGTGA.

This clonotype was counted many times. V is TRBV7-2 and J is TRBJ1-1; 9 bases line up with TRBD1. This CDR3 is built from 15 residues. V was clipped by 5 bases and J by 4 bases; unmatched bases: 8. Germline V gene sequence: CDR1 SGHTA, CDR2 FQGNSA. The CDR3 DNA sequence: TGTGCCAGCAGCCCCCGGACAGGGGCAGGCACTGAAGCTTTCTTT. Its protein is CASSPRTGAGTEAFF.

This clonotype showed up just a few times. V usage is TRBV20-1 and J usage is TRBJ2-2, with D perhaps being TRBD1 or TRBD2 (5 bases each). Germline loops: CDR1 DFQATT, CDR2 SNEGSKA (reference sequence). V was clipped by 6 bases and J by 1 base, with 9 bases between them. The CDR3 is 13 amino acids. The CDR3 sequence is CSAGAVNTGELFF. The DNA of the CDR3 is TGCAGTGCCGGGGCTGTGAACACCGGGGAGCTGTTTTTT.

There are many counts of this clonotype. V gene TRBV18 combines with J gene TRBJ1-1; perhaps TRBD1 as D (6 bases). V was shortened by 0 bases and J by 7 bases, with 12 bases between the two germline ends. This CDR3 has 14 amino acids. From germline, CDR1 is KGHSH and CDR2 LQKENI. CDR3 residues: CASSPPGGRYEAFF. CDR3 nucleotide sequence: TGTGCCAGCTCACCACCGGGGGGCCGATATGAAGCTTTCTTT.

As regards this clonotype: This may come from a read error, since a much larger clone is one base off. J is TRBJ2-5 and V is TRBV3-1; perhaps TRBD2 as D (6 bases). Looked up from germline, CDR1 is LGHDT and CDR2 is YNNKEL (reference sequence). Trimming left V 2 bases short and J 4 bases short, with 14 bases between. The CDR3 is 15 residues long. Written as DNA, the CDR3 is TGTGCCAGCAGCCAATTAGCCATGGGGGGAGAGACCCAGTACTTC. It codes for CASSQLAMGGETQYF.

This clonotype is judged medium-sized (0.01 to 0.1%). The V and J genes are TRBV29-1 and TRBJ2-7; perhaps D is TRBD1 or TRBD2 (7 bases each). Trimming left V 2 bases short and J 7 bases short, with 18 bases between. This CDR3 is 14 amino acids long. Germline values: CDR1 SQVTM, CDR2 ANQGSEA. The CDR3, as DNA: TGCAGCGTTGAAAGGGCCCAGGGGGGGAGTGAGCAGTACTTC. Its protein is CSVERAQGGSEQYF.

This clonotype was observed many times. J is TRBJ2-2 and V is TRBV6-4, with 7 bases identical to TRBD2. V was clipped by 10 bases and J by 5 bases; unmatched bases: 10. This CDR3 has 14 amino acids. Germline CDR1 reads MRHNA; CDR2 reads SNTAGT. The CDR3, as DNA: TGTGCCACCGGGGAGGCGGGAGCAACCGGGGAGCTGTTTTTT. This translates into CATGEAGATGELFF.

This clonotype was counted only a few times. The J gene is TRBJ2-7, the V gene TRBV25-1; 8 bases fit TRBD2. CDR1 and CDR2 from the germline V gene are MGHDK and SYGVNS. This CDR3 is built from 14 residues. Unmatched junction bases numbered 3, after V lost 3 bases and J lost 2 bases. The CDR3 spells CASSDSGGPYEQYF. The CDR3 nucleotides read TGTGCCAGCAGTGACTCGGGAGGGCCCTACGAGCAGTACTTC.

Only a few counts were recorded for this clonotype. The CDR3 here is CASSLDREEQYF. The CDR3 coding sequence is TGTGCCAGCAGTTTGGACAGAGAGGAGCAGTACTTC. This rearrangement joins TRBV28 to TRBJ2-7; the D gene is possibly TRBD1 (6 bases). V lost 3 bases and J lost 7, with 10 bases in between. This CDR3 contains 12 residues. Germline V lookup: CDR1 MDHEN, CDR2 SYDVKM.

This clonotype has just a few counts. The rearrangement uses TRBV11-1 and TRBJ2-1; D remains ambiguous. The CDR3 loop spans 13 amino acids. Trimming stripped 0 bases from V and 5 bases from J, with 5 bases between. The germline gives CDR1 SGHAT, CDR2 FQDESV (reference sequence). CDR3 sequence reads: CASSLAVDNEQFF. For the CDR3, the DNA is TGTGCCAGCAGCTTAGCGGTAGACAATGAGCAGTTCTTC.

This rearrangement joins TRBV7-9 to TRBJ1-2; a possible D gene is TRBD1 (5 bases). Germline V gives CDR1 SEHNR, CDR2 FQNEAQ (reference sequence). V was shortened by 6 bases and J by 1 base, with 18 bases between the two germline ends. This CDR3 is built from 16 residues. The DNA for the CDR3 is TGTGCCAGCAGGGGGAATCGGGACGGATATAACTATGGCTACACCTTC. The encoded protein is CASRGNRDGYNYGYTF.

The chain links TRBV5-6 to TRBJ1-5; no firm D call. V lost 0 bases, J lost 1 base, and 11 bases lay in between. CDR1 is SGHDT, CDR2 YYEEEE, per germline. The CDR3 is made up of 16 amino acids. DNA of the CDR3: TGTGCCAGCAGCTTGGGGGGAGTCCGGAGCAATCAGCCCCAGCATTTT. This gives the protein CASSLGGVRSNQPQHF.

This clonotype was recorded at least ten times. This chain joins TRBV10-3 and TRBJ2-6; maybe TRBD2 (5 bases). The V end was cut by 3 bases, the J end by 0 bases, with 12 bases between. Germline CDR1 and CDR2: ENHRY and SYGVKD. The CDR3 totals 17 residues. As DNA, the CDR3 is TGTGCCATCAGTGACCCCGAGGAGGCCTCTGGGGCCAACGTCCTGACTTTC. This gives the protein CAISDPEEASGANVLTF.

This clonotype was counted a few times. The chain joins TRBV28 to TRBJ2-2; D unresolved. Germline CDR1 reads MDHEN; CDR2 reads SYDVKM. The CDR3 spans 14 residues. Trimming removed 9 bases at V and 4 bases at J, with 15 bases between. Written as DNA, the CDR3 is TGTGCCAGTCGCTCATGGGAACGCACCGGGGAGCTGTTTTTT. Translating it yields CASRSWERTGELFF.

CDR3 sequence: CASSQEWKGLSTDTQYF. The CDR3 DNA reads TGCGCCAGCAGCCAAGAATGGAAGGGGCTATCCACAGATACGCAGTATTTT. The chain joins TRBV4-1 to TRBJ2-3, with D perhaps TRBD1 (5 bases). This CDR3 is built from 17 residues. Trimming pared 0 bases from V and 2 bases from J, leaving 15 bases between. Germline lookup yields CDR1 MGHRA and CDR2 YSYEKL.

This chain links TRBV7-7 with TRBJ2-3, with TRBD1 matching over 10 bases. The germline gives CDR1 SSHAT, CDR2 FNYEAQ (reference sequence). V was clipped by 10 bases and J by 4 bases; unmatched bases: 5. This CDR3 contains 13 residues. The CDR3 protein is CATGTGVADTQYF. The CDR3 DNA is TGTGCCACCGGGACAGGGGTGGCAGATACGCAGTATTTT.

This clonotype was seen many times. This chain uses TRBV7-9 with TRBJ2-7; TRBD1 aligns across 9 bases. CDR3 length: 15 residues. Trimming at V came to 4 bases and at J to 2 bases, leaving 6 bases not matched to a gene. Germline-derived CDR1 and CDR2 are SEHNR and FQNEAQ (reference sequence). CDR3 nucleotide sequence: TGTGCCAGCAGCTCCCAGGGGACAGGGACCTACGAGCAGTACTTC. This gives the protein CASSSQGTGTYEQYF.